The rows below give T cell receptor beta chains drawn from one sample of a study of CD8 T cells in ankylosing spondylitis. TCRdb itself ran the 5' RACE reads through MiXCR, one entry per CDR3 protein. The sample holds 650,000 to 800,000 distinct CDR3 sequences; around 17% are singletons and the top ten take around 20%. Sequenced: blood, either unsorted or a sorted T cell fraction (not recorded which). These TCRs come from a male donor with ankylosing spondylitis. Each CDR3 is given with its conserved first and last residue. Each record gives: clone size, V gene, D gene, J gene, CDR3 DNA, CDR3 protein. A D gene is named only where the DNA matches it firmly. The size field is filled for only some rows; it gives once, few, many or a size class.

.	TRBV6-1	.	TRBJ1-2	TGTGCCAGCAGCCCGGGGGGGCTTAACTATGGCTACACCTTC	CASSPGGLNYGYTF
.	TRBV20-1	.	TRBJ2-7	TGCAGTGCTAGTGAGGGAACCTCCTACGAGCAGTACTTC	CSASEGTSYEQYF
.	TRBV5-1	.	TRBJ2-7	TGCGCCAGCCGATGGTTCGGGGGATCCTCCTACGAGCAGTACTTC	CASRWFGGSSYEQYF
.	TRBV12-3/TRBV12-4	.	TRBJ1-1	TGTGCCAGCAGTTTTGCGGAGGAAGCTTTCTTT	CASSFAEEAFF
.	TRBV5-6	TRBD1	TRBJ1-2	TGTGCCAGCAGCTACGGCGGGACAGGGGGCTCTGGCTACACCTTC	CASSYGGTGGSGYTF
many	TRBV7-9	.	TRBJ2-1	TGTGCCAGCAGTCCCGGGACATCCTACAATGAGCAGTTCTTC	CASSPGTSYNEQFF
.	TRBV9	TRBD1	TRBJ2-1	TGTGCCAGCAGCGTAGCCGGGACAGGGGGCTGGAATGAGCAGTTCTTC	CASSVAGTGGWNEQFF
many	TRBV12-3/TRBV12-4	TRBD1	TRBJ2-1	TGTGCCAGCAGTCTAGACCGGGACAGGGGCCTAAACGCGCAGTTCTTC	CASSLDRDRGLNAQFF
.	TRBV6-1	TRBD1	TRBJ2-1	TGTGCCAGCAGTGAAGTGGGAGCCGGGACAGGTTGGCATGAGCAGTTCTTC	CASSEVGAGTGWHEQFF
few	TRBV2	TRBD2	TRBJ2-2	TGTGCCAGCAGTGAAGCAGGGATAGCGGGCCTTACCGGGGAGCTGTTTTTT	CASSEAGIAGLTGELFF
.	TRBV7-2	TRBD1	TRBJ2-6	TGTGCCAGCAGCGTGGGACAGAATGGAGGCCTGACTTTC	CASSVGQNGGLTF
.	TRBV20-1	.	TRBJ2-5	TGCAGTGCTAGATTGGAGCAGAGAGAGACCCAGTACTTC	CSARLEQRETQYF
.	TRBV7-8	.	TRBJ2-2	TGTGCCAGCAGGAACCGGGGGACGACAAACACCGGGGAGCTGCTTTTT	CASRNRGTTNTGELLF
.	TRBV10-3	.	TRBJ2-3	TGTGCCATCGGCGGGGGCGATACGCAGTATTTT	CAIGGGDTQYF
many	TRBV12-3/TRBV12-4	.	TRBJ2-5	TGTGCCAGCAGCCCAGGGGTCAAAGAAGAGACCCAGTACTTC	CASSPGVKEETQYF
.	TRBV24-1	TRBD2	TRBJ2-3	TGTGCCACCAGTGATTTTACGGGAGGAGAAAATACGCAGTATTTT	CATSDFTGGENTQYF
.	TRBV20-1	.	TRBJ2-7	TGCAGTGCATTAGACCAGAGACTCGCCTACGAGCAGTACTTC	CSALDQRLAYEQYF
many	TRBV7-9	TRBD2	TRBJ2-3	TGTGCCAGCAGCTTACGGGGGGAACCCAGCCCAGATACGCAGTATTTT	CASSLRGEPSPDTQYF
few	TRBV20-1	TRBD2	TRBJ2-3	TGCAGTGCTAGAGACCCCCAGAGCGGGGCCACAGATACGCAGTATTTT	CSARDPQSGATDTQYF
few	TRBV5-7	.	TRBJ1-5	TGTGCCAGCAGCTTGGGATGGCCCCAGCATTTT	CASSLGWPQHF
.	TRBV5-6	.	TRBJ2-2	TGTGCCAGCAGCTTGGCAGCGGAACATGACACCGGGGAGCTGTTTTTT	CASSLAAEHDTGELFF
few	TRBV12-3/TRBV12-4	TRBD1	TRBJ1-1	TGTGCCAGCACCCAGGGGGGGACTGAAGCTTTCTTT	CASTQGGTEAFF
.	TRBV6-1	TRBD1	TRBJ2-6	TGTGCCAGCAGTCCTTCCCCGGGACAGGGCGTCCCCGTCCTGACTTTC	CASSPSPGQGVPVLTF
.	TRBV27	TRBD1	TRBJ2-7	TGTGCCAGCAGTTCCTCCTTCGGACAGGGGCCAGGGAGATACGAGCAGTACTTC	CASSSSFGQGPGRYEQYF
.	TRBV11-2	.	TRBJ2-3	TGTGCCAGCAGCTTAGCAGGGAAGGGCGCAGATACGCAGTATTTT	CASSLAGKGADTQYF
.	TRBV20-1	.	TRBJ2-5	TGCAGTGCTACCTCGGCCGAGACCCAGTACTTC	CSATSAETQYF
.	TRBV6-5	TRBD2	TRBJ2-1	TGTGCCAGCAGTCACTCTTGGGCTAGCGGGAGGGCCAATGAGCAGTTCTTC	CASSHSWASGRANEQFF
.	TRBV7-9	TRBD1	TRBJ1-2	TGTGCCAGCAGCTTAGGTGGGCAGGGGGCGCTCGGGCGTGGCTACACCTTC	CASSLGGQGALGRGYTF
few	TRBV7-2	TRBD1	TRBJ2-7	TGTGCCAGCAGCTTAGTCCGGACAGGGGGATTCTACGAGCAGTACTTC	CASSLVRTGGFYEQYF
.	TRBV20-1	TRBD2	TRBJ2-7	TGCAGTGCCACCAGACTAGCGGGACTTTCCTACGAGCAGTACTTC	CSATRLAGLSYEQYF
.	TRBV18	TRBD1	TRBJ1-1	TGTGCCAGCTCACCAATAGACAGGGGTGAAGCTTTCTTT	CASSPIDRGEAFF
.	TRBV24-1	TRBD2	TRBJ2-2	TGTGCCACCAGTCAAGCGGGAGGGCGCGGGGAGCTGTTTTTT	CATSQAGGRGELFF
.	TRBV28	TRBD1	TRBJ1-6	TGTGCCAGCAGTTCCCAGACAGGGTATAATTCACCCCTCCACTTT	CASSSQTGYNSPLHF
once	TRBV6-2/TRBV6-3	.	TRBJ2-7	TGTGCCAGCGATAACCGCCAGGGGGACTTCTACGAGCAGTACTTC	CASDNRQGDFYEQYF
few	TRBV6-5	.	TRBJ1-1	TGTGCCAGCAGTTACAGGGATGGAGCGGCTGAAGCTTTCTTT	CASSYRDGAAEAFF
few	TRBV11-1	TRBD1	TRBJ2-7	TGTGCCAGCAGCTTAGCGGGGGACAGGGCCGACGAGCAGTACTTC	CASSLAGDRADEQYF
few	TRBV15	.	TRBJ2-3	TGTGCCACCAGCAGGGGGGACAAGAGCACAGATACGCAGTATTTT	CATSRGDKSTDTQYF
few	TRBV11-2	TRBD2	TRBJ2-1	TGTGCCAGCAGCTTAGTAACCGCTAGCGGGGGGGCCCAGTTCTTC	CASSLVTASGGAQFF
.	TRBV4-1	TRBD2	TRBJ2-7	TGCGCCAGCAGCCAAGATGGACTAGCTGGCGAGCAGTACTTC	CASSQDGLAGEQYF